This record concerns one TCR beta chain sequence. 60 Vbeta and 13 Jbeta primers were used in PCR. Sequencing used immunoSEQ multiplex PCR; TCRdb keeps in-frame clones, though not all of them. This table has 200,000 or so clones, 75% to 80% appearing once. The sample belongs to a study of cytomegalovirus exposure and HLA in healthy donors. Germline lookup yields CDR1 ENHRY and CDR2 SYGVKD. The CDR3 extends over 13 amino acids. Trimming stripped 8 bases from V and 3 bases from J, with 13 bases between. The sequenced sample consisted of PBMCs. This TCR was recovered from a young woman in good health and CMV-seropositive. The genes are TRBV10-3 and TRBJ1-2; the D is unclear. CDR3 sequence (DNA): TGTGCCATCGGAGAGGCCCTAGACTATGGCTACACCTTC. It yields the protein CAIGEALDYGYTF.